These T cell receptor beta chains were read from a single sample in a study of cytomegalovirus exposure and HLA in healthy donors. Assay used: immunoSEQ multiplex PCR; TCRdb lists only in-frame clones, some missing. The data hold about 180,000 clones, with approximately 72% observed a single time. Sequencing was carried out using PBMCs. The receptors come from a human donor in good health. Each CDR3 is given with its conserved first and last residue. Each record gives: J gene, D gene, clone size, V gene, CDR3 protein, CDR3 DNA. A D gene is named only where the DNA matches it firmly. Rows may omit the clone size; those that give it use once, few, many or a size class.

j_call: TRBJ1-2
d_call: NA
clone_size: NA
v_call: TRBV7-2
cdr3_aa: CASNLILKNYGYTF
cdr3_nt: TGTGCCAGCAACCTAATTCTGAAGAACTATGGCTACACCTTC

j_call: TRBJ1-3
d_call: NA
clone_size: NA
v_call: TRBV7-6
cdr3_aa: CASSLGGSYDGNTIYF
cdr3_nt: TGTGCCAGCAGCTTAGGAGGGTCTTACGATGGAAACACCATATATTTT

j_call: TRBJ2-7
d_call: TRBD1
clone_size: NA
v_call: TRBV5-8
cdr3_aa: CASSFDRGREQYF
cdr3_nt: TGTGCCAGCAGCTTTGACAGGGGGCGCGAGCAGTACTTC

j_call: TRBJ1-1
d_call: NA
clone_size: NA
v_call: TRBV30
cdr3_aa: CAWTRTDMNTEAFF
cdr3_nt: TGTGCCTGGACCAGGACAGACATGAACACTGAAGCTTTCTTT

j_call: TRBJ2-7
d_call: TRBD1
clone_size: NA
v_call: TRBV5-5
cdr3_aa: CASSFRRQGSTYEQYF
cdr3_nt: TGTGCCAGCAGCTTTCGTCGACAGGGATCGACCTACGAGCAGTACTTC

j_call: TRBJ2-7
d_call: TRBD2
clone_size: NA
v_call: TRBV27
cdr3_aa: CASSGDAGVSYEQYF
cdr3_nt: TGTGCCAGCAGTGGGGACGCGGGGGTCTCCTACGAGCAGTACTTC

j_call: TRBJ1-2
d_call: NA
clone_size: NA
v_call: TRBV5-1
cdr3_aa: CASSLTAGTNYGYTF
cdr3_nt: TGCGCCAGCAGCTTGACTGCAGGAACTAACTATGGCTACACCTTC

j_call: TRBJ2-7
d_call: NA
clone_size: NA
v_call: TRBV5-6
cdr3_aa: CASSLSELGAVNYEQYF
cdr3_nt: TGTGCCAGCAGCTTGTCCGAATTGGGGGCGGTAAACTACGAGCAGTACTTC

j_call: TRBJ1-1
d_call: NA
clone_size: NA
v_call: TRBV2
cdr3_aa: CASSGSGAMNTEAFF
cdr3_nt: TGTGCCAGCAGTGGTTCAGGGGCCATGAACACTGAAGCTTTCTTT

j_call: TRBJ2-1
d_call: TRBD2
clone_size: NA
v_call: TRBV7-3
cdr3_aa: CASSPSGTDNEQFF
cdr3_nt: TGTGCCAGCAGCCCAAGCGGGACGGACAATGAGCAGTTCTTC

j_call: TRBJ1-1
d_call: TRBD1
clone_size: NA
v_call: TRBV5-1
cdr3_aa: CASSRDRVADWNTEAFF
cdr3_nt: TGCGCCAGCAGCCGGGACAGGGTGGCAGACTGGAACACTGAAGCTTTCTTT

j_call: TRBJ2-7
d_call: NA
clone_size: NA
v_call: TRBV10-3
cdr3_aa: CATQFDPTAEQYF
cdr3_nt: TGTGCCACGCAGTTTGACCCGACAGCCGAGCAGTACTTC

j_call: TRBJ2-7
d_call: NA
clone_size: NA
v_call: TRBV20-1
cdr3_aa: CSAHEGYEQYF
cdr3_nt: TGCAGTGCCCACGAGGGATACGAGCAGTACTTC

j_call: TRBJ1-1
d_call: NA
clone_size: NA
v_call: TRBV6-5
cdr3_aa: CASRVVVAGGTEAFF
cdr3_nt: TGTGCCAGCAGGGTGGTAGTAGCGGGGGGTACTGAAGCTTTCTTT

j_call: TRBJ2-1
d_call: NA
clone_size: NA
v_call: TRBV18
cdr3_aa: CASSPPSGGQGNEQFF
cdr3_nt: TGTGCCAGCTCACCACCCAGCGGCGGCCAGGGGAATGAGCAGTTCTTC

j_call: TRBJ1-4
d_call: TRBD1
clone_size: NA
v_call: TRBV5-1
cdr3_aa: CASSAGQGEKLFF
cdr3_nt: TGCGCCAGCAGCGCGGGACAGGGTGAAAAACTGTTTTTT

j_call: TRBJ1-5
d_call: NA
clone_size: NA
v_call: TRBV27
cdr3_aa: CASSLVSNQPQHF
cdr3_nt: TGTGCCAGCAGTTTAGTGTCAAATCAGCCCCAGCATTTT

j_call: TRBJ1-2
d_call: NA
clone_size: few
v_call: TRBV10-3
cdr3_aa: CAISDSGTEGGYTF
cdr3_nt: TGTGCCATCAGTGACTCTGGGACTGAGGGCGGCTACACCTTC

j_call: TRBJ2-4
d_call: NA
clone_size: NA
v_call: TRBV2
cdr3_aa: CASSGSAGIAKNIQYF
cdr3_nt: TGTGCCAGCAGTGGTAGCGCTGGAATAGCCAAAAACATTCAGTACTTC

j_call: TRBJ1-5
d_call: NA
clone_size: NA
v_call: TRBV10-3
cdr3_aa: CAISPTGSNQPQHF
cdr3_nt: TGTGCCATCAGCCCGACAGGCAGCAATCAGCCCCAGCATTTT

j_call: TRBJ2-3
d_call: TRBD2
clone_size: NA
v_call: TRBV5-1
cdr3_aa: CASSPRTSSSDTQYF
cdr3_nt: TGCGCCAGCAGCCCCAGGACTAGCTCGTCAGATACGCAGTATTTT

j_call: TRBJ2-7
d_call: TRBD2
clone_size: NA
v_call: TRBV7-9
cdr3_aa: CASSLGLASYEQYF
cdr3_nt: TGTGCCAGCAGCCTGGGACTAGCCAGCTACGAGCAGTACTTC

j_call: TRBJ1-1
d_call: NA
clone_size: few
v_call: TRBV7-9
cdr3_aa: CASSPPEMPEAFF
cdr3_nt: TGTGCCAGCAGCCCCCCCGAGATGCCTGAAGCTTTCTTT

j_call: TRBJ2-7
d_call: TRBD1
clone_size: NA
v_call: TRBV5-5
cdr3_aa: CASSLVTGGRYEQYF
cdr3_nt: TGTGCCAGCAGCTTGGTTACAGGGGGGCGCTACGAGCAGTACTTC

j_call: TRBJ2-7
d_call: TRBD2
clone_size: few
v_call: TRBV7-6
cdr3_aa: CASSLAISGVREQYF
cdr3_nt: TGTGCCAGCAGCTTAGCTATTAGCGGGGTACGGGAGCAGTACTTC

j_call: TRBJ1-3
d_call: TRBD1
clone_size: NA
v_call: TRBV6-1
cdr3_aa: CASATGTGIGNTIYF
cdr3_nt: TGTGCCAGCGCCACCGGGACAGGGATTGGAAACACCATATATTTT

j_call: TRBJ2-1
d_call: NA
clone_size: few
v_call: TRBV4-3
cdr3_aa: CASSQDHKRLSYNEQFF
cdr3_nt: TGCGCCAGCAGCCAAGATCATAAGCGCCTCTCCTACAATGAGCAGTTCTTC